A selection of T cell receptor beta chains follows, all from one sample in a study of CD8 T cells in Susac syndrome. TCRdb independently ran MiXCR on the immunoSEQ multiplex PCR reads; one entry per CDR3 protein. The top ten hold approximately 0.2% of the sample, which has 100,000 to 150,000 distinct CDR3 sequences, around 95% seen once. The material sequenced was CD8+ T cells from PBMCs. All receptors come from a human donor with Susac syndrome. CDR3s include the opening cysteine and the closing phenylalanine or tryptophan.

CDR3 protein,J gene,V gene,CDR3 length
CASSRAGGFAYEQYF,TRBJ2-7,TRBV12-3/TRBV12-4,15
CASSRSDGSRTSTDTQYF,TRBJ2-3,TRBV25-1,18
CSVRRGSHNEQFF,TRBJ2-1,TRBV29-1,13
CASSQDWGNYGYTF,TRBJ1-2,TRBV4-3,14
CASSPGTLESNQPQHF,TRBJ1-5,TRBV5-8,16
CATSRTTRDRVRYGYTF,TRBJ1-2,TRBV15,17
CASSERGDGYNEQFF,TRBJ2-1,TRBV6-4,15
CASSLEQGNQPQHF,TRBJ1-5,TRBV12-3/TRBV12-4,14
CASSRDSGANVLTF,TRBJ2-6,TRBV4-2,14
CASKHENSNEQFF,TRBJ2-1,TRBV6-2/TRBV6-3,13
CASSLGPGTGELFF,TRBJ2-2,TRBV13,14